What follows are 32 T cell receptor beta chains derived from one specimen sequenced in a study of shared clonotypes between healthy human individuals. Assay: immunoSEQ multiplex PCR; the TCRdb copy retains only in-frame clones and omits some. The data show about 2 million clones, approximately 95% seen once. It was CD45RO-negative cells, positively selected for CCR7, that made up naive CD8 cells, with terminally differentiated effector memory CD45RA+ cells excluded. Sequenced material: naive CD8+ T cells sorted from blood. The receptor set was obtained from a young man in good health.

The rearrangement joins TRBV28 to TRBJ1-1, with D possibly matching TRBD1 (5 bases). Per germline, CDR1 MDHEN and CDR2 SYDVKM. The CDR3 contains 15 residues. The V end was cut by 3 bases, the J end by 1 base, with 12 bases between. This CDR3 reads CASSFRGRWNTEAFF. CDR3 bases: TGTGCCAGCAGTTTCCGGGGACGCTGGAACACTGAAGCTTTCTTT.

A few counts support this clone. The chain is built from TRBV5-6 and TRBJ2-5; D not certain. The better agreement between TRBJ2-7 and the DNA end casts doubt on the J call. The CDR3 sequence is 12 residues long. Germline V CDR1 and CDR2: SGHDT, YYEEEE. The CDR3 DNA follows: TGTGCCAGCAGCTTATTGCAGTACGAGCAGTACTTC. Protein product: CASSLLQYEQYF.

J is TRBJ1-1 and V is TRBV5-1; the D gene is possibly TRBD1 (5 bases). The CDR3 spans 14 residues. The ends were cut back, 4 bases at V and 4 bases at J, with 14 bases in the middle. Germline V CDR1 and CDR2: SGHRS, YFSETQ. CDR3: CASSLTGGSTEAFF. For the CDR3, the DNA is TGCGCCAGCAGCCTTACTGGGGGAAGCACTGAAGCTTTCTTT. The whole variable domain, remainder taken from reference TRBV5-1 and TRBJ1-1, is KAGVTQTPRYLIKTRGQQVTLSCSPISGHRSVSWYQQTPGQGLQFLFEYFSETQRNKGNFPGRFSGRQFSNSRSEMNVSTLELGDSALYLCASSLTGGSTEAFFGQGTRLTVV.

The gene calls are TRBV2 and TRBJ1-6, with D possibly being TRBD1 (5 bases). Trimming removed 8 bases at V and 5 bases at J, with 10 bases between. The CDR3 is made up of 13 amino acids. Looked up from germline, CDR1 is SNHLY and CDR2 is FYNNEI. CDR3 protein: CASLDTHNSPLHF. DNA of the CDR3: TGTGCCAGCTTGGACACTCATAATTCACCCCTCCACTTT.

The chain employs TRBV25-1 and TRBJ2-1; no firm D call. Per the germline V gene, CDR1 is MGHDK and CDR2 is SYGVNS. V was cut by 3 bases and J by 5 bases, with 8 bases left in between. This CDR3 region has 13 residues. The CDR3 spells CASSDLLDNEQFF. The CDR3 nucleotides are TGTGCCAGCAGTGATCTGTTGGACAATGAGCAGTTCTTC.

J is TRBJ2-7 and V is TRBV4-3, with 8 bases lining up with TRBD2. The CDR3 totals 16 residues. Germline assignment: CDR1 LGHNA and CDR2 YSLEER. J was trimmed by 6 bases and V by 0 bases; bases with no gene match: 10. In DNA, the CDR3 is TGCGCCAGCAGCCAAGACGGAACGGGAGGGCCGATCGAGCAGTACTTC. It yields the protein CASSQDGTGGPIEQYF.

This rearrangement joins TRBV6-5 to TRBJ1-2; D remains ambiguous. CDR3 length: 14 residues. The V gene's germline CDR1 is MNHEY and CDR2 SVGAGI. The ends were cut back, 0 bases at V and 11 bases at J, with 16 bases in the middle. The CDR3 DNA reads TGTGCCAGCAGTTACTCGAAGGACCTTAGGGTGTACACCTTC. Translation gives CASSYSKDLRVYTF.

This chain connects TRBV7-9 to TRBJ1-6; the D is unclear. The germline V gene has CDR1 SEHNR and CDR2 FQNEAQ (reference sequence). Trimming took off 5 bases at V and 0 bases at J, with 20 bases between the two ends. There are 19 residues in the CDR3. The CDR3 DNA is TGTGCCAGCAGCCCCCTGGATTTGTCAGTAGGCTCCTATAATTCACCCCTCCACTTT. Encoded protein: CASSPLDLSVGSYNSPLHF.

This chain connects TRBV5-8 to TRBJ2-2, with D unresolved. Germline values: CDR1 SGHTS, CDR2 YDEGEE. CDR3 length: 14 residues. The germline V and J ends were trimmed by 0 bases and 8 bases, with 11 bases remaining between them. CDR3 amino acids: CASSLASWRGELFF. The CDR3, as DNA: TGTGCCAGCAGCTTGGCCTCGTGGAGAGGGGAGCTGTTTTTT.

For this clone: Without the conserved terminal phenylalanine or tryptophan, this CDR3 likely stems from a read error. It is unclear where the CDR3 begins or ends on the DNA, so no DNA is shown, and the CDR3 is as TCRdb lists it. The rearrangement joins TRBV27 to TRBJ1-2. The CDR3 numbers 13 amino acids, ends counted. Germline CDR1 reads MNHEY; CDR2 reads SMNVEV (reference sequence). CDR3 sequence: CASSLLGGQNLRV.

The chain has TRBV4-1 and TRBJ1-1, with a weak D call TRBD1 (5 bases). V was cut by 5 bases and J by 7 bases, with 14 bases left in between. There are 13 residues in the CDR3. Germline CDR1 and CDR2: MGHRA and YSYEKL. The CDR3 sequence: CASSARIDSEAFF. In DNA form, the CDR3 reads TGCGCCAGCAGCGCCCGAATAGACAGTGAAGCTTTCTTT.

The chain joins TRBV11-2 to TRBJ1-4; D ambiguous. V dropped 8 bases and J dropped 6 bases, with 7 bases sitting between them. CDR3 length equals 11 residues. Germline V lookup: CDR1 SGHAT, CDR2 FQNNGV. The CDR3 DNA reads TGTGCCAGCTCTCAGGATGAAAAACTGTTTTTT. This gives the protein CASSQDEKLFF.

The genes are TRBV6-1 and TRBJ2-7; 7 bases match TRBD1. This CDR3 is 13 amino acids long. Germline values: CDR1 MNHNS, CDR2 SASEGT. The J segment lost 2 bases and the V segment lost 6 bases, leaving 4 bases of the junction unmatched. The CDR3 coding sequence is TGTGCCAGCAGCTGGGGACAGACCTACGAGCAGTACTTC. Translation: CASSWGQTYEQYF.

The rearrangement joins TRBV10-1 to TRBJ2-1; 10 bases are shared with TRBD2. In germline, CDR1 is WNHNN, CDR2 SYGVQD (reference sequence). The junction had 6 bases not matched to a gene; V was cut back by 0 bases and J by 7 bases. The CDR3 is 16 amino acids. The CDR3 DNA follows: TGCGCCAGCAGTGAGTCAAGCGGGGGGGCCGATAATGAGCAGTTCTTC. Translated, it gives CASSESSGGADNEQFF.

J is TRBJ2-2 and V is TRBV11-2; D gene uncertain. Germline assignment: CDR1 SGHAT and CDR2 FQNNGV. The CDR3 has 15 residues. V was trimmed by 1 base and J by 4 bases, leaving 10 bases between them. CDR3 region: CASSLGVISTGELFF. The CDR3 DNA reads TGTGCCAGCAGCTTAGGTGTAATCTCCACCGGGGAGCTGTTTTTT.

CDR3: CSVVVPSGQETQYF. As DNA, the CDR3 is TGCAGCGTTGTGGTTCCTAGCGGCCAAGAGACCCAGTACTTC. This chain links TRBV29-1 with TRBJ2-5, with 7 bases matching TRBD2. CDR3 size: 14 residues. The germline V gene has CDR1 SQVTM and CDR2 ANQGSEA. V gave up 4 bases and J gave up 1 base; unmatched junction bases: 6.

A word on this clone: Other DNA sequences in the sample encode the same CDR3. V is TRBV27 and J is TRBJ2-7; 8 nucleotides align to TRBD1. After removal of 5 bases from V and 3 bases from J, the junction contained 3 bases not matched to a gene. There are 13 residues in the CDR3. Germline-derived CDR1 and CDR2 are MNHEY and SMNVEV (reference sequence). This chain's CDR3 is CASSLGTGYEQYF. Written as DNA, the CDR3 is TGTGCCAGCAGTCTTGGGACAGGCTACGAGCAGTACTTC.

The CDR3 DNA reads TGTGCCAGCAGCTTAGTCCAGGGGTATAACAATCAGCCCCAGCATTTT. Translation: CASSLVQGYNNQPQHF. The V gene is TRBV7-9, the J gene TRBJ1-5; tentative D call: TRBD1 (6 bases). Germline values: CDR1 SEHNR, CDR2 FQNEAQ (reference sequence). V lost 1 base to trimming and J lost 3 bases, with 13 bases between them. The CDR3 length is 16 residues.

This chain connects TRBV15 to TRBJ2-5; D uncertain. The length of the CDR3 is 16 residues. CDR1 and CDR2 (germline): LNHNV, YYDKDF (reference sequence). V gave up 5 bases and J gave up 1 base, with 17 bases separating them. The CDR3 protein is CATSLSMMAAQETQYF. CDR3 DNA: TGTGCCACCAGCTTATCTATGATGGCAGCCCAAGAGACCCAGTACTTC.

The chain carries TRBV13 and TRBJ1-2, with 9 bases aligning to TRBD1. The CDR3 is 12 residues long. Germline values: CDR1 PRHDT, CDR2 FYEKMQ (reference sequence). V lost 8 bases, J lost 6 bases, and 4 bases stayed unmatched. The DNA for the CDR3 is TGTGCCAGCTTGGACAGGGGTAATGGCTACACCTTC. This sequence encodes CASLDRGNGYTF.

CDR3 sequence: CASWDRAEKLFF. CDR3 coding DNA: TGTGCCAGCTGGGACAGGGCTGAAAAACTGTTTTTT. The chain recombines TRBV28 with TRBJ1-4; 9 nucleotides align to TRBD1. The germline V gene encodes CDR1 MDHEN and CDR2 SYDVKM. The CDR3 covers 12 residues. V dropped 8 bases and J dropped 7; count of bases not matched to a gene: 2. The whole variable domain, filled in from reference TRBV28 and TRBJ1-4, reads DVKVTQSSRYLVKRTGEKVFLECVQDMDHENMFWYRQDPGLGLRLIYFSYDVKMKEKGDIPEGYSVSREKKERFSLILESASTNQTSMYLCASWDRAEKLFFGSGTQLSVL.

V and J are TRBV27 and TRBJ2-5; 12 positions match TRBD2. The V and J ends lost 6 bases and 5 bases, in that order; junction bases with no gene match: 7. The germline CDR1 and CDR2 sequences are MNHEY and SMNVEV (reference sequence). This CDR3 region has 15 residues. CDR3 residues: CASRGLAGPRETQYF. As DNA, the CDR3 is TGTGCCAGCAGAGGACTAGCGGGGCCCCGTGAGACCCAGTACTTC.

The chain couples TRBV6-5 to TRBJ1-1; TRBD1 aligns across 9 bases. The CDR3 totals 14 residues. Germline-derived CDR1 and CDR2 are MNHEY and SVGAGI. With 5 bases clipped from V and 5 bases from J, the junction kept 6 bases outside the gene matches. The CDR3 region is CASSLQGAVTEAFF. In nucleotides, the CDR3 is TGTGCCAGCAGTCTACAGGGGGCCGTTACTGAAGCTTTCTTT.

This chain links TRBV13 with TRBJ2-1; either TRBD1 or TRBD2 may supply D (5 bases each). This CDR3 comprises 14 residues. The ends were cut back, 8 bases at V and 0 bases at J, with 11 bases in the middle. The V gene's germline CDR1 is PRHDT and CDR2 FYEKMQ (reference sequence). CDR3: CASRDASSYNEQFF. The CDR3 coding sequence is TGTGCCAGCCGGGACGCGAGCTCCTACAATGAGCAGTTCTTC.

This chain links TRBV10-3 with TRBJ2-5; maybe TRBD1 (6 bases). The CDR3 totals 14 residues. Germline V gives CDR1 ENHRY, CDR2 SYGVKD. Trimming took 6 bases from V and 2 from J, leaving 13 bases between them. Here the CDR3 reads CAIRKDSLQETQYF. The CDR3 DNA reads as TGTGCCATCAGAAAGGACAGCTTACAAGAGACCCAGTACTTC.

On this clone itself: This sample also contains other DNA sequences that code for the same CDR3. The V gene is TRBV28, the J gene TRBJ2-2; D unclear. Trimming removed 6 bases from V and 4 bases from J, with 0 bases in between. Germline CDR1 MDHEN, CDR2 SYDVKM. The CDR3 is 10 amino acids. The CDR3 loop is CASSTGELFF. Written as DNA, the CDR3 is TGTGCCAGCAGCACCGGGGAGCTGTTTTTT.

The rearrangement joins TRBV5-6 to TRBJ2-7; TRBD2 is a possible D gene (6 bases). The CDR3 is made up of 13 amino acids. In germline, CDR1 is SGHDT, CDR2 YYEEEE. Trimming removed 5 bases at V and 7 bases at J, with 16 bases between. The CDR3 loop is CASSPGTHGEQYF. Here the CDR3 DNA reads TGTGCCAGCAGTCCCGGGACTCATGGGGAGCAGTACTTC.

The CDR3 coding sequence is TGTGCCAGCAGCCCGGGACTAGCGGGGGGTCTAACCATCTACGAGCAGTACTTC. Encoded protein: CASSPGLAGGLTIYEQYF. The chain combines TRBV7-8 with TRBJ2-7; 15 nucleotides line up with TRBD2. Germline-derived CDR1 and CDR2 are SGHVS and FQNEAQ. Unmatched junction bases numbered 11, after V lost 5 bases and J lost 3 bases. This CDR3 has 18 amino acids. Full variable domain (outside the CDR3, taken from reference TRBV7-8 and TRBJ2-7): GAGVSQSPRYKVAKRGQDVALRCDPISGHVSLFWYQQALGQGPEFLTYFQNEAQLDKSGLPSDRFFAERPEGSVSTLKIQRTQQEDSAVYLCASSPGLAGGLTIYEQYFGPGTRLTVT.

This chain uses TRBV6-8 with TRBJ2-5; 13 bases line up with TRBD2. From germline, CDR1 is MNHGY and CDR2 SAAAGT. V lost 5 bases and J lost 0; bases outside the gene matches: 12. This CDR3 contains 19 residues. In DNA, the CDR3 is TGTGCCAGCAGTGACACGGGACTAGCGGGAAGGGTGTACCAAGAGACCCAGTACTTC. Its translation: CASSDTGLAGRVYQETQYF.

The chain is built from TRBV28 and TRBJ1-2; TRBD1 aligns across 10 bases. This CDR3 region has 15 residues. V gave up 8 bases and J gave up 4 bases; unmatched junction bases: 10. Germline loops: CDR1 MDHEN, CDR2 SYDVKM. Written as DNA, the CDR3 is TGTGCCAGCGGAACAGGGACAGGGGAAGGCTATGGCTACACCTTC. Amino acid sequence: CASGTGTGEGYGYTF.

The CDR3 DNA sequence: TGTGCCAGCAGCCATAGCGGGAGCACTCACAATGAGCAGTTCTTC. Translating gives CASSHSGSTHNEQFF. The rearrangement joins TRBV7-9 to TRBJ2-1; 9 nucleotides agree with TRBD2. In germline, CDR1 is SEHNR, CDR2 FQNEAQ (reference sequence). The CDR3 consists of 15 residues. With V trimmed by 5 bases and J by 5 bases, 7 bases remained unmatched.

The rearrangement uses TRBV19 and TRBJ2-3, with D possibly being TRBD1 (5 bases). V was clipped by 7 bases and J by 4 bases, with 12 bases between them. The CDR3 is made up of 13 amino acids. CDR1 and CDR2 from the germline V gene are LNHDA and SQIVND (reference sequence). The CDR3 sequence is CASNQGFADTQYF. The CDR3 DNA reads TGTGCCAGTAATCAGGGATTTGCAGATACGCAGTATTTT.